This T cell receptor beta chain was identified in a study of T cells in Graves' hyperthyroidism and ophthalmopathy. Study in general: Initial diagnosis, before any treatment, was when peripheral blood was collected. Study-wide results and limits: Researchers report that a 13 V-J model separated ophthalmopathy from stable hyperthyroidism. Blood also contained most expanded thyroid clonotypes above 0.001.

This clonotype has a handful of counts. Its antigen remains unknown. This CDR3 contains 17 residues. Germline values: CDR1 SGHVS, CDR2 FNYEAQ. Unmatched junction bases numbered 12, after V lost 2 bases and J lost 6 bases. Amplification of TCR beta CDR3 regions used RNA as the template. RT-PCR in the first round (using the HTBI primer set) targeted the TCR CDR3. One entry per CDR3 protein results from TCRdb running MiXCR on the multiplex PCR reads. This sample has 250,000 to 300,000 distinct CDR3 sequences; roughly a fifth occur once, and the top ten carry approximately 35%. The study left out patients who had uncontrolled infection, other autoimmune disease, pregnancy or lactation.

The TCR comes from a man aged 45-60 years with Graves' ophthalmopathy. Specimen: blood. This chain connects TRBV7-6 to TRBJ2-2, with TRBD1 identical over 7 bases. The CDR3 DNA reads as TGTGCCAGCAGCTTAAGGGGAGACAGGGCTGGCCCCGGGGAGCTGTTTTTT. Amino acid sequence: CASSLRGDRAGPGELFF.